This paragraph reports one T cell receptor beta chain. Its antigen is undetermined. The CDR3 consists of 15 residues. The germline V gene has CDR1 SEHNR and CDR2 FQNEAQ (reference sequence). With 5 bases removed from V and 0 bases from J, the gap between germline ends came to 13 bases. These data are taken from a study of cytomegalovirus exposure and HLA in healthy donors. The study, taken as a whole, reports: According to the study, 160 or so TCR beta chains were cytomegalovirus-associated.

The primer mix had 60 Vbeta and 13 Jbeta primers. Sequencing used immunoSEQ multiplex PCR; TCRdb keeps in-frame clones, though not all of them. The sample lists around 180,000 clones, around 82% occurring once. This chain uses TRBV7-9 with TRBJ1-2; D unresolved. The sample consisted of PBMCs. The TCR sequence derives from a man in his forties in good health and CMV-seronegative. CDR3: CASSRPGPTNYGYTF. DNA for the CDR3: TGTGCCAGCAGCCGCCCGGGTCCGACTAACTATGGCTACACCTTC.